A selection of T cell receptor beta chains follows, all from one sample in a study of blood T cell repertoires in COVID-19. This table comes from immunoSEQ multiplex PCR, and its TCRdb copy is limited to in-frame clones, with some not included. The table records approximately 150,000 clones, over 70% of them present only once. Input material: PBMCs or T cells enriched from blood (not recorded which). These receptors originate from a woman aged 35 to 49 with acute COVID-19. The CDR3 runs from the conserved cysteine through the conserved F or W.

J gene	V gene	CDR3 protein
TRBJ2-2	TRBV12-5	CASGLDPTDSTARGGELFF
TRBJ2-1	TRBV7-9	CASSLGLAGGLDSDEQFF
TRBJ1-1	TRBV4-1	CASSQEQPIKAFF
TRBJ1-1	TRBV5-1	CASSTTANTEAFF
TRBJ2-5	TRBV28	CASQPGDRVYETQYF
TRBJ1-6	TRBV7-8	CASSLQSRGQGHSYNSPLHF
TRBJ1-1	TRBV4-2	CASRTSPDRGTEAFF
TRBJ1-2	TRBV3-1/TRBV3-2	CASSRFREGGYTF
TRBJ2-1	TRBV6-1	CASSERQGSSYNEQFF
TRBJ1-5	TRBV3-1/TRBV3-2	CASSQDTTANQPQHF
TRBJ1-5	TRBV27	CASSLSGAQVSIQPQHF
TRBJ2-5	TRBV5-6	CASSLKGLGETQYF
TRBJ2-7	TRBV19	CASSIVSSGTYEQYF
TRBJ1-1	TRBV6-5	CASRPTENTEAFF
TRBJ2-3	TRBV5-6	CASSEGVRDFYTDTQYF
TRBJ2-1	TRBV19	CASSGSSYNEQFF
TRBJ1-6	TRBV2	CASSEHETAAGHF
TRBJ2-5	TRBV7-9	CASSPDGRLQETQYF
TRBJ2-1	TRBV9	CASSVGFGSLFYNEQFF
TRBJ1-6	TRBV5-8	CASSLLMVAGNSPLHF
TRBJ2-2	TRBV6-7	CASSYLAGGLTGELFF
TRBJ1-1	TRBV4-1	CASSNRGSSTEAFF
TRBJ2-4	TRBV5-8	CASSLELAGDLYGTKNIQYF
TRBJ2-5	TRBV18	CASSYSTSGQETQYF
TRBJ2-3	TRBV5-1	CASSLNSPHTDTQYF
TRBJ1-2	TRBV5-1	CASTLGADYGYTF
TRBJ2-1	TRBV2	CASSDGGRGYNEQFF
TRBJ1-2	TRBV16	CASSPSGLNNYGYTF
TRBJ2-1	TRBV5-6	CASSSQREAYNEQFF
TRBJ2-1	TRBV27	CASNSHSYNEQFF
TRBJ2-2	TRBV21-1	CASSKDCHVNSTGVSTGELFF